This passage covers 24 T cell receptor beta chains from one sample sequenced in a study of cytomegalovirus exposure and HLA in healthy donors. PCR was performed using 60 Vbeta and 13 Jbeta primers. The repertoire was sequenced with immunoSEQ multiplex PCR; TCRdb's copy has only in-frame clones and lacks some. The sample consists of fewer than 120,000 clones, around 80% of them appearing once. Sequencing used PBMCs. The receptor set was obtained from a man aged 25 to 45 in good health and CMV-seropositive.

This chain uses TRBV19 with TRBJ1-1; D is possibly TRBD1 (5 bases). From germline, CDR1 is LNHDA and CDR2 SQIVND (reference sequence). Trimming left V 7 bases short and J 2 bases short, with 17 bases between. The CDR3 length is 15 residues. The CDR3 DNA is TGTGCCAGTATGCCGGGGGGGACGCGAAACACTGAAGCTTTCTTT. Its protein product is CASMPGGTRNTEAFF.

The rearrangement links TRBV10-2 to TRBJ2-7; D possibly matches TRBD1 or TRBD2 (7 bases each). CDR1 is WSHSY and CDR2 is SAAADI in the germline V gene. The CDR3 totals 14 residues. V was pared by 10 bases and J by 3 bases, with 19 bases between. CDR3 loop: CATRGGRSNYEQYF. In DNA, the CDR3 is TGCGCCACCAGGGGGGGAAGGTCCAACTACGAGCAGTACTTC.

The sample holds a few counts of this clone. The chain has TRBV7-9 and TRBJ1-5; D is unclear. V gave up 4 bases and J gave up 5 bases, with 9 bases separating them. CDR3 length: 13 residues. Germline V gene sequence: CDR1 SEHNR, CDR2 FQNEAQ (reference sequence). The CDR3 nucleotides are TGTGCCAGCAGCTCCCGCCGAGATCAGCCCCAGCATTTT. Protein sequence: CASSSRRDQPQHF.

This clone appeared a few times. The chain links TRBV7-9 to TRBJ2-3, with TRBD2 identical over 14 bases. The CDR3 spans 16 residues. The ends lost 5 bases at V and 1 base at J; junction bases unmatched: 2. CDR1 and CDR2 from the germline V gene are SEHNR and FQNEAQ (reference sequence). CDR3 nucleotide sequence: TGTGCCAGCAGCAGGGGACTAGCGGGGGGCACAGATACGCAGTATTTT. It codes for CASSRGLAGGTDTQYF.

The chain couples TRBV5-1 to TRBJ2-5, with 12 positions matching TRBD2. V trimming: 1 base; J trimming: 3 bases; junction bases outside the gene matches: 7. This CDR3 is built from 17 residues. Per the germline V gene, CDR1 is SGHRS and CDR2 is YFSETQ. The CDR3: CASSLSLAGGIKETQYF. The CDR3, as DNA: TGCGCCAGCAGCTTGTCACTAGCGGGGGGCATAAAAGAGACCCAGTACTTC.

The chain carries TRBV2 and TRBJ1-5, with no clear D. CDR1 and CDR2 (germline): SNHLY, FYNNEI. CDR3 size: 14 residues. V was clipped by 3 bases and J by 6 bases, with 12 bases between them. The CDR3, as DNA: TGTGCCAGCAGTGAGGGTAGGGCGGGTCAGCCCCAGCATTTT. Translated, it gives CASSEGRAGQPQHF. Together with reference TRBV2 and TRBJ1-5, the CDR3 gives the full variable domain: EPEVTQTPSHQVTQMGQEVILRCVPISNHLYFYWYRQILGQKVEFLVSFYNNEISEKSEIFDDQFSVERPDGSNFTLKIRSTKLEDSAMYFCASSEGRAGQPQHFGDGTRLSIL.

V and J are TRBV28 and TRBJ2-5; 10 bases match TRBD2. Losses at the gene ends were 3 bases for V and 1 base for J; bases not matched to a gene: 5. This CDR3 region has 16 residues. Germline-derived CDR1 and CDR2 are MDHEN and SYDVKM. CDR3 sequence reads: CASSLRIAGGQETQYF. The CDR3 coding sequence is TGTGCCAGCAGTTTGAGGATAGCGGGGGGCCAAGAGACCCAGTACTTC.

The chain employs TRBV4-1 and TRBJ2-1, with 10 bases aligning to TRBD2. This CDR3 spans 16 amino acids. J lost 8 bases, V lost 2 bases, and 9 bases had no gene match. CDR1 MGHRA and CDR2 YSYEKL come from the germline V gene. CDR3 DNA sequence: TGCGCCAGCAGCCAACCCGAAGCGGGGGGGAGGTATGAGCAGTTCTTC. It encodes CASSQPEAGGRYEQFF.

This chain joins TRBV5-1 and TRBJ1-3; TRBD1 is a possible D gene (5 bases). V shed 0 bases and J shed 0 bases, with 16 bases lying between them. The germline CDR1 and CDR2 sequences are SGHRS and YFSETQ. The CDR3 length is 18 residues. The CDR3 coding sequence is TGCGCCAGCAGCTTGGGGGCCAGGGCCAAATTCTCTGGAAACACCATATATTTT. It yields the protein CASSLGARAKFSGNTIYF.

The chain uses TRBV11-3 and TRBJ2-2; 10 bases are shared with TRBD1. The CDR3 contains 15 residues. Germline loops: CDR1 SGHNT, CDR2 YENEEA. The V gene end was trimmed by 5 bases and the J gene end by 5 bases; junction bases not matched to a gene: 5. DNA of the CDR3: TGTGCCAGCAGCACCGACAGGGGGCCAACCGGGGAGCTGTTTTTT. This encodes CASSTDRGPTGELFF. Combining the CDR3 with reference TRBV11-3 and TRBJ2-2 gives the whole variable domain EAGVVQSPRYKIIEKKQPVAFWCNPISGHNTLYWYLQNLGQGPELLIRYENEEAVDDSQLPKDRFSAERLKGVDSTLKIQPAELGDSAVYLCASSTDRGPTGELFFGEGSRLTVL.

The chain uses TRBV7-9 and TRBJ2-2; 9 nucleotides line up with TRBD2. This CDR3 region has 17 residues. V lost 4 bases and J lost 5; bases outside the gene matches: 11. Germline V gives CDR1 SEHNR, CDR2 FQNEAQ (reference sequence). The CDR3 bases are TGTGCCAGCAGCTCAGAAACTAGCGGGCCAACTACCGGGGAGCTGTTTTTT. As protein: CASSSETSGPTTGELFF.

This chain joins TRBV7-3 and TRBJ2-7; TRBD2 matches 12 bases. The CDR3 consists of 14 residues. J was trimmed by 5 bases and V by 4 bases; bases with no gene match: 3. The germline V gene encodes CDR1 SGHTA and CDR2 FQGTGA. CDR3 loop: CASSSSSGGDEQYF. CDR3 bases: TGTGCCAGCAGCTCCTCTAGCGGGGGGGACGAGCAGTACTTC.

The chain couples TRBV7-2 to TRBJ2-7; tentatively, D is TRBD2 (7 bases). The germline V gene encodes CDR1 SGHTA and CDR2 FQGNSA. CDR3 length equals 15 residues. Trimming shortened V by 5 bases and J by 6 bases, and 20 bases separated the two germline ends. Written as DNA, the CDR3 is TGTGCCAGCAGCCGGAGGGGGGGCCGGTTTCTCGAGCAGTACTTC. It translates to CASSRRGGRFLEQYF.

The chain is built from TRBV28 and TRBJ2-7; TRBD1 matches 7 bases. CDR3 size: 15 residues. Germline V lookup: CDR1 MDHEN, CDR2 SYDVKM. Germline trimming cut 4 bases from V and 1 base from J; bases unmatched to any gene: 7. The CDR3 sequence is CASSSGQVTSYEQYF. The CDR3 coding sequence is TGTGCCAGCAGTTCAGGACAGGTCACGTCCTACGAGCAGTACTTC.

The CDR3 bases are TGCGCCAGCAGCCAAGATCCGTTGACTCATCGGGGGGATTCACCCCTCCACTTT. As protein: CASSQDPLTHRGDSPLHF. The chain couples TRBV4-1 to TRBJ1-6, with D possibly matching TRBD1 (5 bases). CDR1 and CDR2 from the germline V gene are MGHRA and YSYEKL. The CDR3 contains 18 residues. V was pared by 0 bases and J by 8 bases, with 20 bases between.

This clone has a single count. The V and J genes are TRBV19 and TRBJ2-3, with 12 bases fitting TRBD2. Germline V gives CDR1 LNHDA, CDR2 SQIVND (reference sequence). The CDR3 sequence is 16 residues long. V gave up 5 bases and J gave up 1 base; unmatched junction bases: 4. This chain's CDR3 is CASSPRTSGGTDTQYF. CDR3 coding DNA: TGTGCCAGTAGTCCCCGGACTAGCGGGGGCACAGATACGCAGTATTTT.

The chain joins TRBV28 to TRBJ1-6, with a weak D call TRBD1 (5 bases). Per the germline V gene, CDR1 is MDHEN and CDR2 is SYDVKM. The CDR3 runs to 14 residues. The germline V and J ends were trimmed by 2 bases and 5 bases, with 7 bases remaining between them. The CDR3 reads CASSLNRNNSPLHF. CDR3 DNA sequence: TGTGCCAGCAGTTTAAACAGGAATAATTCACCCCTCCACTTT.

V is TRBV11-2 and J is TRBJ2-7, with D possibly being TRBD1 (6 bases). Per germline, CDR1 SGHAT and CDR2 FQNNGV. Trimming pared 1 base from V and 0 bases from J, leaving 7 bases between. The CDR3 has 14 residues. CDR3 region: CASSLAGDSYEQYF. In nucleotides, the CDR3 is TGTGCCAGCAGCTTAGCAGGGGACTCCTACGAGCAGTACTTC.

The chain is built from TRBV6-1 and TRBJ2-3; D is unresolved. This CDR3 spans 12 amino acids. V lost 7 bases, J lost 6 bases, and 11 bases lay in between. The germline CDR1 and CDR2 sequences are MNHNS and SASEGT. In DNA, the CDR3 is TGTGCCAGCATAACTGAGTCGGATACGCAGTATTTT. It encodes CASITESDTQYF.

The V and J genes are TRBV5-6 and TRBJ1-2; no clear D. The CDR3 runs to 13 residues. The V end was cut by 4 bases, the J end by 5 bases, with 12 bases between. The V gene's germline CDR1 is SGHDT and CDR2 YYEEEE. The CDR3 loop is CASSPGLPYGYTF. CDR3 sequence (DNA): TGTGCCAGCAGCCCCGGGTTGCCGTATGGCTACACCTTC.

The rearrangement joins TRBV7-8 to TRBJ2-5, with 12 bases identical to TRBD2. CDR3 length: 19 amino acids. J gave up 5 bases and V 7 bases, and 20 bases lay outside the gene matches. Per the germline V gene, CDR1 is SGHVS and CDR2 is FQNEAQ. CDR3 region: CASTIELAGGWSLSETQYF. The DNA of the CDR3 is TGTGCCAGCACCATCGAACTAGCGGGGGGCTGGAGTCTCTCGGAGACCCAGTACTTC. The complete variable domain, with remaining parts taken from reference TRBV7-8 and TRBJ2-5, reads GAGVSQSPRYKVAKRGQDVALRCDPISGHVSLFWYQQALGQGPEFLTYFQNEAQLDKSGLPSDRFFAERPEGSVSTLKIQRTQQEDSAVYLCASTIELAGGWSLSETQYFGPGTRLLVL.

V gene TRBV7-6 combines with J gene TRBJ2-5, with 12 bases that match TRBD2. Germline lookup yields CDR1 SGHVS and CDR2 FNYEAQ. This CDR3 comprises 15 residues. V dropped 8 bases and J dropped 0; count of bases not matched to a gene: 4. The CDR3 here is CASGTSGGYQETQYF. The CDR3 DNA reads as TGTGCCAGCGGAACTAGCGGGGGGTACCAAGAGACCCAGTACTTC.

This rearrangement joins TRBV18 to TRBJ1-2; 8 nucleotides agree with TRBD1. The V gene's germline CDR1 is KGHSH and CDR2 LQKENI. The CDR3 loop spans 15 amino acids. The V and J ends lost 4 bases and 6 bases, in that order; junction bases with no gene match: 10. CDR3 loop: CASSRFRQGQDGYTF. CDR3 bases: TGTGCCAGCTCACGGTTCCGACAGGGGCAGGATGGCTACACCTTC. The full variable domain, in which reference TRBV18 and TRBJ1-2 provide the parts outside the CDR3, is NAGVMQNPRHLVRRRGQEARLRCSPMKGHSHVYWYRQLPEEGLKFMVYLQKENIIDESGMPKERFSAEFPKEGPSILRIQQVVRGDSAAYFCASSRFRQGQDGYTFGSGTRLTVV.

V and J are TRBV7-2 and TRBJ2-1; 8 positions agree with TRBD1. The J segment lost 6 bases and the V segment lost 4 bases, leaving 2 bases of the junction unmatched. The CDR3 has 13 residues. Germline CDR1 reads SGHTA; CDR2 reads FQGNSA. Here the CDR3 DNA reads TGTGCCAGCAGCTCAACAGGGGGCAATGAGCAGTTCTTC. Amino acid sequence: CASSSTGGNEQFF.